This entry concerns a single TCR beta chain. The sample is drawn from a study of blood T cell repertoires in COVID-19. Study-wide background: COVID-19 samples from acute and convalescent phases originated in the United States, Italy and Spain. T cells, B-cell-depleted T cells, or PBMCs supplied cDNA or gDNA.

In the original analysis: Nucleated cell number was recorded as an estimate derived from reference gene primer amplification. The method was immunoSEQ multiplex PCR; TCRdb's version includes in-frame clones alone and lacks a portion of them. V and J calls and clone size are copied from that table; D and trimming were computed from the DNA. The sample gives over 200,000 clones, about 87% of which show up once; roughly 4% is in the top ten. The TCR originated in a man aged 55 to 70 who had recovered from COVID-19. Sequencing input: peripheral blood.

The CDR3 bases are TGCGCCAGCCCAGGGCAATACGAGCAGTACTTC. It encodes CASPGQYEQYF. The rearrangement joins TRBV5-1 to TRBJ2-7, with TRBD1 as a possible D gene (5 bases). Germline V gene sequence: CDR1 SGHRS, CDR2 YFSETQ. The CDR3 spans 11 residues. Deletions cut 7 bases from V and 4 bases from J, with 9 bases between.